This T cell receptor (beta chain) was documented in a study of blood T cell repertoires in COVID-19. Data came from immunoSEQ multiplex PCR; TCRdb stores just in-frame clones and leaves some out. The sample records tens of thousands of clones, around nine tenths being singletons. The CDR3 runs to 16 residues. Germline-derived CDR1 and CDR2 are SNHLY and FYNNEI. V lost 7 bases and J lost 0; bases outside the gene matches: 8. The chain has TRBV2 and TRBJ1-5; 8 bases are a match to TRBD1. This receptor was taken from a human donor in a cohort sampled during active COVID-19. Sample: peripheral blood. The CDR3 loop is CASKEDRVYSNQPQHF. The CDR3 nucleotides are TGTGCCAGCAAGGAGGACAGGGTCTATAGCAATCAGCCCCAGCATTTT. Filled out from reference TRBV2 and TRBJ1-5, the complete variable domain reads EPEVTQTPSHQVTQMGQEVILRCVPISNHLYFYWYRQILGQKVEFLVSFYNNEISEKSEIFDDQFSVERPDGSNFTLKIRSTKLEDSAMYFCASKEDRVYSNQPQHFGDGTRLSIL.